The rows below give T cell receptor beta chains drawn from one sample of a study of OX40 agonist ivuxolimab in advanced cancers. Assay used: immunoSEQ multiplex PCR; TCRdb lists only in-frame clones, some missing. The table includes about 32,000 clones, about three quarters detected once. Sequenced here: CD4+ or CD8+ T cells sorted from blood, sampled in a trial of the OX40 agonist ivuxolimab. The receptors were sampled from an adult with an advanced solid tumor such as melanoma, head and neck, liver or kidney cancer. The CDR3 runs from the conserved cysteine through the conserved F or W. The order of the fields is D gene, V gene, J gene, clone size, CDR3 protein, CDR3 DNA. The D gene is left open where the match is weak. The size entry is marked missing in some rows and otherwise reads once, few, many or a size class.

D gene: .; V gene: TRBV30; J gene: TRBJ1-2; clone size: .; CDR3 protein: CAWSVPPRDGYTF; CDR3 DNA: TGTGCCTGGAGTGTACCTCCGCGGGATGGCTACACCTTC
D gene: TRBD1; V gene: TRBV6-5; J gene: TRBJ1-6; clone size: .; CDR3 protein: CASSKHRDRGPPLHF; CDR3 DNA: TGTGCCAGCAGTAAACACCGGGACAGGGGCCCACCCCTCCACTTT
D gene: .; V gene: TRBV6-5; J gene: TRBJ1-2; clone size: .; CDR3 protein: CASSYGNPGYTF; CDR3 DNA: TGTGCCAGCAGTTACGGTAATCCTGGCTACACCTTC
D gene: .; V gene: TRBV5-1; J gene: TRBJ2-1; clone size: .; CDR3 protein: CASSLAQPNNEQFF; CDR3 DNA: TGCGCCAGCAGCTTGGCCCAGCCCAACAATGAGCAGTTCTTC
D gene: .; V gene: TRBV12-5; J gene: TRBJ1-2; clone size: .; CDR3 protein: CASGSPTQGPGYTF; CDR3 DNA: TGTGCTAGTGGTTCACCCACGCAGGGACCCGGCTACACCTTC
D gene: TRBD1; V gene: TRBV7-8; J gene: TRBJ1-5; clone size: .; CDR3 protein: CASSFAGTGNQPQHF; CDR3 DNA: TGTGCCAGCAGCTTTGCCGGGACAGGGAATCAGCCCCAGCATTTT
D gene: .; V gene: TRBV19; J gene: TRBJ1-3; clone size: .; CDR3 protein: CASSWNSGNTIYF; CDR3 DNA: TGTGCCAGTAGTTGGAACTCTGGAAACACCATATATTTT
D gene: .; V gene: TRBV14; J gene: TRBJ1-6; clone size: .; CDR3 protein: CASSQVVNSYNSPLHF; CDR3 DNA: TGTGCCAGCAGCCAAGTGGTGAACTCCTATAATTCACCCCTCCACTTT
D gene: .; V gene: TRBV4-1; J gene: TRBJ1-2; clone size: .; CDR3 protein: CASSQDGTTNYGYTF; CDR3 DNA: TGCGCCAGCAGCCAAGATGGGACAACTAACTATGGCTACACCTTC
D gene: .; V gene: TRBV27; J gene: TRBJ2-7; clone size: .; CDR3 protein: CASSLSAGEQYF; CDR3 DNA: TGTGCCAGCAGTTTGTCAGCCGGAGAGCAGTACTTC
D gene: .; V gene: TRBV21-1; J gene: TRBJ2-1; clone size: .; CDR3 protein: CADIDREAYNEQFF; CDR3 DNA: TGTGCCGACATCGACAGGGAGGCGTACAATGAGCAGTTCTTC
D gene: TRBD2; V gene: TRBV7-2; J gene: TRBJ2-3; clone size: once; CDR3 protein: CATTSGTDTQYF; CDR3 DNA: TGTGCCACAACTAGCGGCACAGATACGCAGTATTTT
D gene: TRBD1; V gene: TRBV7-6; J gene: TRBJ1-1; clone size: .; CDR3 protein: CASSAQGFGTEAFF; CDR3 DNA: TGTGCCAGCAGCGCACAGGGGTTCGGCACTGAAGCTTTCTTT
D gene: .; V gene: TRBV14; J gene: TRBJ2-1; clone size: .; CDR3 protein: CASSQDWSSNEQFF; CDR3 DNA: TGTGCCAGCAGCCAAGATTGGAGCTCCAATGAGCAGTTCTTC
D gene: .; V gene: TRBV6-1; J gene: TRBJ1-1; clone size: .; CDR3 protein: CASEDPQLGRTEAFF; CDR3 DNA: TGTGCCAGCGAGGACCCCCAGTTGGGGAGGACTGAAGCTTTCTTT
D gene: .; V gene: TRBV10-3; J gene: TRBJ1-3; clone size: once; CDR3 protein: CATQGLSGNTIYF; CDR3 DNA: TGTGCCACCCAGGGCCTCTCTGGAAACACCATATATTTT